This TCR beta chain was sequenced during a study of blood T cell repertoires in COVID-19. About the research overall: Samples taken during acute and convalescent COVID-19 were collected in the United States, Italy and Spain.

The assay was immunoSEQ multiplex PCR, and TCRdb's table has in-frame clones only and misses some. Of more than 200,000 clones in the sample, 88% were seen once. Sequencing was done on a sample of peripheral blood. The TCR was taken from a man aged 70 or older with acute or convalescent COVID-19.

For the CDR3, the DNA is TGTGCCAGCAGTGGGACAGGGGGCAGTTGGGATGAGCAGTTCTTC. Its protein is CASSGTGGSWDEQFF. The chain recombines TRBV2 with TRBJ2-1; 11 bases agree with TRBD1. Trimming took 4 bases from V and 8 from J; bases not matched to a gene: 7. The CDR3 has 15 amino acids. The germline CDR1 and CDR2 sequences are SNHLY and FYNNEI.